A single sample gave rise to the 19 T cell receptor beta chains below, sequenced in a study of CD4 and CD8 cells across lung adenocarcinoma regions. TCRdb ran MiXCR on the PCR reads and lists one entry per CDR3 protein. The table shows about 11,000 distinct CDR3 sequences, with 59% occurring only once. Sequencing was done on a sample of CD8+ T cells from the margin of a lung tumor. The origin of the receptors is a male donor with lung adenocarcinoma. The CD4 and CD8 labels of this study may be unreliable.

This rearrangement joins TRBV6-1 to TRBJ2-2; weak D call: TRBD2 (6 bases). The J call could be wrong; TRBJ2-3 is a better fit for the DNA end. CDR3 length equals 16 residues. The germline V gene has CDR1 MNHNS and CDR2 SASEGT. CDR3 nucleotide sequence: TGTGCCAGCAGTCTAACTAAGGCTGAGGGAGGCGGGGCGCAGTATTTT. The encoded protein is CASSLTKAEGGGAQYF.

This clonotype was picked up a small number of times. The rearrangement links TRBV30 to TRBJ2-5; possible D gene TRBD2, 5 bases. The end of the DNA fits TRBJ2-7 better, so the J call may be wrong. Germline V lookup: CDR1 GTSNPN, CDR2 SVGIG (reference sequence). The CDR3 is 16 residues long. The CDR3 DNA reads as TGTGCCTGGAGCCTAAGAAGCGGCCGCTTAACCTACGAGCAGTACTTC. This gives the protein CAWSLRSGRLTYEQYF.

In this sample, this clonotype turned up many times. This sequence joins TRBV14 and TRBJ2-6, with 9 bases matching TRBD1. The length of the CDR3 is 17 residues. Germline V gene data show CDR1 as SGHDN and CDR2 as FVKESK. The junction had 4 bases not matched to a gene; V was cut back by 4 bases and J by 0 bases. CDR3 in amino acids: CASSLDRGYSGANVLTF. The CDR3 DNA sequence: TGTGCCAGCAGCCTGGACAGGGGATACTCTGGGGCCAACGTCCTGACTTTC.

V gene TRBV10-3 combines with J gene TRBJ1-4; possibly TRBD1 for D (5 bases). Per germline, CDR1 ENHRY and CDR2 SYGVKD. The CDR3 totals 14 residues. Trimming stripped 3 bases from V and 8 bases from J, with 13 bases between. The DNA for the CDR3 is TGTGCCATCAGTGACGCAGGGATCGGGGAAAAACTGTTTTTT. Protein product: CAISDAGIGEKLFF.

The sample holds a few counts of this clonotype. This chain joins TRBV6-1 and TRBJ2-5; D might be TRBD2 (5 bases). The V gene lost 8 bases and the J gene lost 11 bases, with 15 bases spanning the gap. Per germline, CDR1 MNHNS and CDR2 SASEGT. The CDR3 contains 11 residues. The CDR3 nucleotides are TGTGCCAGCTCGAGGGTAAATGAGCAGTACTTC. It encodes CASSRVNEQYF.

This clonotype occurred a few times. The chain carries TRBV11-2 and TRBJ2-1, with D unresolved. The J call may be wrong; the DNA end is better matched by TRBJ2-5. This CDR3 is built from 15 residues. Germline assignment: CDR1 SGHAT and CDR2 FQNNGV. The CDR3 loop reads CASSAGPHLGETQYF. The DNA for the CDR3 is TGTGCCAGCAGCGCCGGGCCCCATCTAGGGGAGACCCAGTACTTC.

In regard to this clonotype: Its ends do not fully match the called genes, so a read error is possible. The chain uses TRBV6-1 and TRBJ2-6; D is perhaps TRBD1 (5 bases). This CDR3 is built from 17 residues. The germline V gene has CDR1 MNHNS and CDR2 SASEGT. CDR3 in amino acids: CTSSSPSQDSGANVLTF. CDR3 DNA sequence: TGTACCAGCAGCAGTCCCTCACAGGACTCTGGGGCCAACGTCCTGACTTTC.

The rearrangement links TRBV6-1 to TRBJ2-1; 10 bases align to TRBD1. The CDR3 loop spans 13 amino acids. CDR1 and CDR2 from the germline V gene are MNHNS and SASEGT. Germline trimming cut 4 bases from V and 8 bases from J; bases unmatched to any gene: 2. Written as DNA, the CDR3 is TGTGCCAGCAGTGCCGGGACAGGGGATGAGCAGTTCTTC. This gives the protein CASSAGTGDEQFF.

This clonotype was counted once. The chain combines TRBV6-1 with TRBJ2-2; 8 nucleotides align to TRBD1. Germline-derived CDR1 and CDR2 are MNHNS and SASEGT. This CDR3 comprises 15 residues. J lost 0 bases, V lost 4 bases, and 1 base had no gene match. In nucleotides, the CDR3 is TGTGCCAGCAGTGTGACAGGGGCGAACACCGGGGAGCTGTTTTTT. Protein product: CASSVTGANTGELFF.

The CDR3 protein is CASSLSSRTSGSHEQFF. CDR3 DNA: TGTGCCAGCAGTTTATCCTCGCGGACTAGCGGGTCGCATGAGCAGTTCTTC. The gene calls are TRBV27 and TRBJ2-1; 11 bases are a match to TRBD2. The CDR3 runs to 17 residues. Germline CDR1 and CDR2: MNHEY and SMNVEV (reference sequence). V shed 0 bases and J 8 bases; nucleotides not matched to a gene: 9.

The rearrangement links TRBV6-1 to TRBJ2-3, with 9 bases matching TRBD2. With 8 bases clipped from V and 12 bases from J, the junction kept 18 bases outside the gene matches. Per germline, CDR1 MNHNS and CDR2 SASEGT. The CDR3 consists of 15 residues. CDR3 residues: CASSKVGLAPETQYF. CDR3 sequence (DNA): TGTGCCAGCTCCAAAGTCGGACTAGCGCCAGAGACCCAGTATTTT.

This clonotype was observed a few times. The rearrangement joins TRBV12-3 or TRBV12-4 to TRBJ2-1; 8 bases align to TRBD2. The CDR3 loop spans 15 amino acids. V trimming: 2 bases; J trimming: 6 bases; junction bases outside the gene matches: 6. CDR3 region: CASSLRAGASNEQFF. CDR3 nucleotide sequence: TGTGCCAGCAGTTTAAGAGCGGGAGCTAGCAATGAGCAGTTCTTC.

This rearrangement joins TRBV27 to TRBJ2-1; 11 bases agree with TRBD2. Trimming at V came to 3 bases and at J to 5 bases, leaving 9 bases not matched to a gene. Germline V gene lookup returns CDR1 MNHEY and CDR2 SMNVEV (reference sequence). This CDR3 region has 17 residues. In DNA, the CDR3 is TGTGCCAGCAGTTTTGGTAGTGGACTAGCGGGCCACAATGAGCAGTTCTTC. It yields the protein CASSFGSGLAGHNEQFF.

CDR3 nucleotide sequence: TGTGCCAGCAGTTTACCCGGGACAGGGAACACTGAAGCTTTCTTT. Protein: CASSLPGTGNTEAFF. V and J are TRBV27 and TRBJ1-1, with 8 positions matching TRBD1. The V and J ends lost 2 bases and 1 base, in that order; junction bases with no gene match: 3. Germline assignment: CDR1 MNHEY and CDR2 SMNVEV (reference sequence). The length of the CDR3 is 15 residues.

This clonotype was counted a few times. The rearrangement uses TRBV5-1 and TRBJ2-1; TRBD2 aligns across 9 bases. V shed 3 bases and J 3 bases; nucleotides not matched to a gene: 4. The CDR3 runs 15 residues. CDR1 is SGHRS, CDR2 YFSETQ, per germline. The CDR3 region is CASSSLAGFYNEQFF. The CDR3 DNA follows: TGCGCCAGCAGCTCCCTAGCGGGGTTCTACAATGAGCAGTTCTTC.

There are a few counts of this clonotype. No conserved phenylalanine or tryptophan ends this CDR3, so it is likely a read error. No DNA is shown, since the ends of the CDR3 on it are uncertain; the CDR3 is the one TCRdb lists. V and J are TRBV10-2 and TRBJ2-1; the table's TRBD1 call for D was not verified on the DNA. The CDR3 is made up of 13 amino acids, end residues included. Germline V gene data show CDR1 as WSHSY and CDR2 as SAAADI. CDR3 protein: CASSGVGQGVQWG.

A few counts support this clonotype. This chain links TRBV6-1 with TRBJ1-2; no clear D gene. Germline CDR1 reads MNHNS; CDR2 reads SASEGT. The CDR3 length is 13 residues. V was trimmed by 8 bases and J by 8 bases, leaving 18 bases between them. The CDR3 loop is CASEGRQRQGYTF. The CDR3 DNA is TGTGCCAGCGAGGGCAGGCAAAGGCAAGGCTACACCTTC.

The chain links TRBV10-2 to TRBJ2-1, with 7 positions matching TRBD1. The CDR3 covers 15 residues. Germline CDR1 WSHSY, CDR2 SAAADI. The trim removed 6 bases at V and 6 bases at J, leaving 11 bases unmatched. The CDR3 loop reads CASSRQGFASNEQFF. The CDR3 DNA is TGCGCCAGCAGCCGACAGGGTTTCGCATCCAATGAGCAGTTCTTC.

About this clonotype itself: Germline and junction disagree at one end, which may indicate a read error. DNA for the CDR3: TGTGCCAGCAGGGGAGCCGGGGCACGGGATCGGGATACCCAGTATTTC. This gives the protein CASRGAGARDRDTQYF. This rearrangement joins TRBV6-1 to TRBJ2-3; TRBD1 or TRBD2 may be the D gene (5 bases each). CDR1 and CDR2 (germline): MNHNS, SASEGT. The CDR3 extends over 16 amino acids.